Listed below are T cell receptor beta chains from one sample, sequenced in a study of identical twins. Using its own MiXCR run on the 5' RACE reads, TCRdb lists one record per CDR3 protein. The sample consists of approximately 350,000 distinct CDR3 sequences, around an eighth of them appearing once. The same sample was also studied in work on yellow fever vaccine responses in identical twins.

Sequenced sample: CD8+ T cells sorted from blood. These receptors originate from a woman aged 18-29 years in good health. Both conserved end residues are part of each CDR3. A D gene is named only where the DNA matches it firmly. For some rows the clone size is stated as once, few or many, or as a class when expanded; others skip it.

d_gene | j_gene | abundance | v_gene | CDR3nt | CDR3aa
- | TRBJ2-5 | few | TRBV25-1 | TGTGCCAGCAGTGACTCGGACCCCGAGACCCAGTACTTC | CASSDSDPETQYF
- | TRBJ1-1 | - | TRBV27 | TGTGCCAGCAGTTTATCGGGCCGCACTGAAGCTTTCTTT | CASSLSGRTEAFF
- | TRBJ2-2 | - | TRBV12-5 | TGTGCTAGTGGCGGGAACACCGGGGAGCTGTTTTTT | CASGGNTGELFF
TRBD1 | TRBJ2-7 | few | TRBV7-9 | TGTGCCAGCAGCCTAAGGACAGGGTCTTTCGAGCAGTACTTC | CASSLRTGSFEQYF
- | TRBJ2-5 | many | TRBV28 | TGTGCCAGCAGTTTGGGCAGGGGTTTTGGAGAGACCCAGTACTTC | CASSLGRGFGETQYF
- | TRBJ2-5 | - | TRBV7-9 | TGTGCCAGCAGCTTACCAGGGAGCCAAGAGACCCAGTACTTC | CASSLPGSQETQYF
- | TRBJ1-2 | few | TRBV27 | TGTGCCAGCGGACAGCACTATGGCTACACCTTC | CASGQHYGYTF
- | TRBJ2-1 | - | TRBV20-1 | TGCAGTGCTAGGTGGGGCAATGAGCAGTTCTTC | CSARWGNEQFF
- | TRBJ2-7 | - | TRBV20-1 | TGCAGTGCTAGAAGTGGTTCCTACGAGCAGTACTTC | CSARSGSYEQYF
- | TRBJ1-2 | - | TRBV14 | TGTGCCAGCAGCCAAGATAGAAGGGGATACTATGGCTACACCTTC | CASSQDRRGYYGYTF
- | TRBJ2-5 | many | TRBV12-3/TRBV12-4 | TGTGCCAGCAGTTTGATACTAGGAGAGGAGACCCAGTACTTC | CASSLILGEETQYF
- | TRBJ1-1 | - | TRBV2 | TGTGCCAGCAGTGAAGGGGTTCGGGTACGAAACACTGAAGCTTTCTTT | CASSEGVRVRNTEAFF
TRBD2 | TRBJ2-5 | few | TRBV20-1 | TGCAGTGTCCCCGGCTCCGGGACTAGCGGGGGGGGGCCACAAGAGACCCAGTACTTC | CSVPGSGTSGGGPQETQYF
TRBD2 | TRBJ2-5 | - | TRBV7-7 | TGTGCCAGCAGCATTATCAACGACGCGGGGGTGGAAGAGACCCAGTACTTC | CASSIINDAGVEETQYF
- | TRBJ2-7 | - | TRBV6-5 | TGTGCCAGCAGTTACGGGGGTTCCTACGAGCAGTACTTC | CASSYGGSYEQYF
- | TRBJ2-1 | few | TRBV24-1 | TGTGCCACCAGTGATGCAGGGTACAATGAGCAGTTCTTC | CATSDAGYNEQFF
- | TRBJ1-1 | few | TRBV6-6 | TGTGCCAGCACTACCGGACAGAACACTGAAGCTTTCTTT | CASTTGQNTEAFF
- | TRBJ2-1 | - | TRBV20-1 | TGCAGTGCTAGCGGCCGCTCAACCTACAATGAGCAGTTCTTC | CSASGRSTYNEQFF
- | TRBJ2-7 | - | TRBV3-1 | TGTGCCAGCAGCCAAGATAGCGACTACGAGCAGTACTTC | CASSQDSDYEQYF
- | TRBJ1-5 | few | TRBV28 | TGTGCCTCGTTAGCGGGGATGGGTCAGCCCCAGCATTTT | CASLAGMGQPQHF
- | TRBJ2-4 | - | TRBV12-3/TRBV12-4 | TGTGCCAGCAGTTATGGGGCGGGAGCCAAAAACATTCAGTACTTC | CASSYGAGAKNIQYF
- | TRBJ2-1 | many | TRBV7-9 | TGTGCCAGCAGCTTAGTAAGGTCCTACAATGAGCAGTTCTTC | CASSLVRSYNEQFF
- | TRBJ2-2 | - | TRBV10-3 | TGTGCCATCGGGCTAGCGAACACCGGGGAGCTGTTTTTT | CAIGLANTGELFF
- | TRBJ2-1 | many | TRBV25-1 | TGTGCCAGCAGTGAAATCGCTACCTACAATGAGCAGTTCTTC | CASSEIATYNEQFF
- | TRBJ1-1 | - | TRBV24-1 | TGTGCCACCAGCGGCGCCCAGGGGAACACTGAAGCTTTCTTT | CATSGAQGNTEAFF
- | TRBJ2-7 | many | TRBV29-1 | TGCAGCGTCGAGGACAGTACCTACGAGCAGTACTTC | CSVEDSTYEQYF
TRBD2 | TRBJ2-5 | few | TRBV20-1 | TGCAGTGCTAGAGATGGGGGACTAGCGGAAGAGACCCAGTACTTC | CSARDGGLAEETQYF
- | TRBJ2-1 | few | TRBV6-1 | TGTGCCAGCAGTCTAACAGGGCTTGGCTACAATGAGCAGTTCTTC | CASSLTGLGYNEQFF
- | TRBJ1-2 | few | TRBV7-2 | TGTGCCAGCAGCCCTACCATTATGACAGGCAACTATGGCTACACCTTC | CASSPTIMTGNYGYTF